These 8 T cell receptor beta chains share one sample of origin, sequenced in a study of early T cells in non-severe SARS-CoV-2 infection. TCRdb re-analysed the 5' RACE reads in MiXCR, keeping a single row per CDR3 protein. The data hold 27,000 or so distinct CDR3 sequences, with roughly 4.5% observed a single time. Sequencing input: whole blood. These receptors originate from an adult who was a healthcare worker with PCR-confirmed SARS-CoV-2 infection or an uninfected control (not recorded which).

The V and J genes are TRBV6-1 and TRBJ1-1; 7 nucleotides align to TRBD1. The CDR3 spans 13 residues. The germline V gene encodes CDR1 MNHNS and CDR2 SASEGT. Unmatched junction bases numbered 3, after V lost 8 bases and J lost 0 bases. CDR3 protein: CASQDRLNTEAFF. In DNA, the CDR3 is TGTGCCAGCCAGGACAGGCTGAACACTGAAGCTTTCTTT.

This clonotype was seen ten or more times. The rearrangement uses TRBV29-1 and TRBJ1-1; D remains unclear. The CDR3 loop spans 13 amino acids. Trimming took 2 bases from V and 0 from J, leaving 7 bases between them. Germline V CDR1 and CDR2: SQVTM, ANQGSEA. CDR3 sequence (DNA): TGCAGCGTTGAAAGGCGGATGAACACTGAAGCTTTCTTT. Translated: CSVERRMNTEAFF.

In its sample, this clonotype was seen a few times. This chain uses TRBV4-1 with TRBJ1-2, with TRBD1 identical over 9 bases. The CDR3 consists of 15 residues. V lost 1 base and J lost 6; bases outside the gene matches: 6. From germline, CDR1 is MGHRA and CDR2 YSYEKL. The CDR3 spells CASSQAGQGLHGYTF. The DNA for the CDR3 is TGCGCCAGCAGCCAAGCGGGACAGGGACTCCATGGCTACACCTTC.

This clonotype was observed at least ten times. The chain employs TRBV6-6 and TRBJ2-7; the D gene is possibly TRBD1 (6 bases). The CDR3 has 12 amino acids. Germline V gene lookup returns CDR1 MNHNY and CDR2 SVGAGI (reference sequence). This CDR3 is CASSYTRDTYSV. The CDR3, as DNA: TGTGCCAGCAGTTACACCCGGGACACATACTCCGTC.

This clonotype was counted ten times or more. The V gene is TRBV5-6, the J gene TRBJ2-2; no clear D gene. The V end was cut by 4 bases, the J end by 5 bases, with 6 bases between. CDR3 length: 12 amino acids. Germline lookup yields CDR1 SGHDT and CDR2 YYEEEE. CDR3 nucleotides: TGTGCCAGCAGCCAGATGACCGGGGAGCTGTTTTTT. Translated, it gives CASSQMTGELFF.

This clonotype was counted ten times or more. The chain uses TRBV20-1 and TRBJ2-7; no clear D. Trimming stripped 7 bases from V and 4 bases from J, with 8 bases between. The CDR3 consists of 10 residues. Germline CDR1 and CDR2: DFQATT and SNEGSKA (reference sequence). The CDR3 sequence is CSGTSYEQYV. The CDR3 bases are TGCAGTGGTACATCTTACGAGCAGTACGTC.

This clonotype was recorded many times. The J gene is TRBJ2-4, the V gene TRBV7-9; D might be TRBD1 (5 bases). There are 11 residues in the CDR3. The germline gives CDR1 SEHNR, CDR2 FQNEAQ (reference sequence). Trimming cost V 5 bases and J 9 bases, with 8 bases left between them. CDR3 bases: TGTGCCAGCAGCCCCCAGGGCATTCAGTACTTC. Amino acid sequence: CASSPQGIQYF.

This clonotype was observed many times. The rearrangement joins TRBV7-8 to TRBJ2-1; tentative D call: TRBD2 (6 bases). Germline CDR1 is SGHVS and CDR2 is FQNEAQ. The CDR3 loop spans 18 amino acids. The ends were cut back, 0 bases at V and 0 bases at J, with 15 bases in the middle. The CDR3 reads CASSLARRGGYSYNEQFF. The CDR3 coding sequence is TGTGCCAGCAGCTTAGCGAGGCGGGGAGGTTACTCCTACAATGAGCAGTTCTTC. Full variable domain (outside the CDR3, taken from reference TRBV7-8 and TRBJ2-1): GAGVSQSPRYKVAKRGQDVALRCDPISGHVSLFWYQQALGQGPEFLTYFQNEAQLDKSGLPSDRFFAERPEGSVSTLKIQRTQQEDSAVYLCASSLARRGGYSYNEQFFGPGTRLTVL.